Listed below are T cell receptor beta chains from one sample, sequenced in a study of identical twins. TCRdb reanalysed the 5' RACE reads using MiXCR and keeps one entry per CDR3 protein. The data show around 570,000 distinct CDR3 sequences, roughly 9.9% seen once. A further study also used this sample, focusing on yellow fever vaccine responses in identical twins.

The sequenced material came from PBMCs. Every receptor here comes from a woman between 18 and 30 years old in good health. The CDR3 runs from the conserved cysteine through the conserved F or W. A D gene is named only where the DNA matches it firmly. A clone size is listed for some rows: how often the clone was seen (once, few, many), or a class if it is expanded.

>TRBV12-3/TRBV12-4|TRBJ2-1|TRBD2|many
TGTGCCAGCAGCTCCGGGACTAGCGGGGGAAATGAGCAGTTCTTC
CASSSGTSGGNEQFF
>TRBV12-3/TRBV12-4|TRBJ2-7|-|few
TGTGCCAGCAGTTTCTTACAGACATTTGGGGAGCAGTACTTC
CASSFLQTFGEQYF
>TRBV4-1|TRBJ2-3|TRBD2|many
TGCGCCAGCAGCCAGGGTAGACTAGCGGCGTACACAGATACGCAGTATTTT
CASSQGRLAAYTDTQYF
>TRBV28|TRBJ2-7|TRBD1|few
TGTGCCAGCAGTTACCTCCTCCGGACAGGAGCTTCCTACGAGCAGTACTTC
CASSYLLRTGASYEQYF
>TRBV20-1|TRBJ2-1|TRBD1|few
TGCAGTGCTAGAGCGGGGACAGGGGCGGGTAATGAGCAGTTCTTC
CSARAGTGAGNEQFF
>TRBV3-1|TRBJ2-2|-|many
TGTGCCAGCAAGAGGACAACGAACACCGGGGAGCTGTTTTTT
CASKRTTNTGELFF
>TRBV4-3|TRBJ2-7|-|many
TGCGCCAGCAGCCAAGGAGTTTCCGACAGTTACGAGCAGTACTTC
CASSQGVSDSYEQYF
>TRBV3-1|TRBJ2-3|-|many
TGTGCCAGCAGCTTGCGCCAGGAGGACGATACGCAGTATTTT
CASSLRQEDDTQYF
>TRBV6-2/TRBV6-3|TRBJ2-7|TRBD1|-
TGTGCCAGCAGTCCAGGAAGGGCACAGGGGAAAACGCGGGAGCAGTACTTC
CASSPGRAQGKTREQYF
>TRBV20-1|TRBJ2-7|-|few
TGCAGTGCTAGCCCCCCGACCGCGATCGGCTACGAGCAGTACTTC
CSASPPTAIGYEQYF
>TRBV9|TRBJ2-5|TRBD2|-
TGTGCCAGCAGCGTAAGAGGTAGCGGGGAGACCCAGTACTTC
CASSVRGSGETQYF
>TRBV10-2|TRBJ2-3|-|-
TGCGCCAGCAGTGGTTCGGGGGGCCCTTTGGGTTACACAGATACGCAGTATTTT
CASSGSGGPLGYTDTQYF
>TRBV2|TRBJ1-2|-|-
TGTGCCAGCAGAGAGAGCCGGCAGGGGCGTAACTATGGCTACACCTTC
CASRESRQGRNYGYTF
>TRBV28|TRBJ2-7|-|few
TGTGCCAGCAGTTTCGAGTTTTCAGGGATACTCAGGGAGCAGTACTTC
CASSFEFSGILREQYF
>TRBV6-1|TRBJ2-1|TRBD2|few
TGTGCCAGCAGCCCCGGGACTAGCGGGAGTTTCAACAATGAGCAGTTCTTC
CASSPGTSGSFNNEQFF
>TRBV3-1|TRBJ2-3|-|many
TGTGCCAGCAGCCAACGCCGGGGAATGGATACGCAGTATTTT
CASSQRRGMDTQYF
>TRBV2|TRBJ2-1|TRBD1|-
TGTGCCAGCAGAACCGGGACAGCCGATAACAATGAGCAGTTCTTC
CASRTGTADNNEQFF
>TRBV12-3/TRBV12-4|TRBJ2-7|TRBD2|-
TGTGCCAGCAGTTTACGGACCCGGGGGGGAGGCGGCGACGAGCAGTACTTC
CASSLRTRGGGGDEQYF
>TRBV18|TRBJ2-5|TRBD1|many
TGTGCCAGCTCACCTTCTTCCGGGACAGAAGAGACCCAGTACTTC
CASSPSSGTEETQYF
>TRBV7-2|TRBJ2-5|-|few
TGTGCCAGCAGCTTAGTATGGGGGATCGGAGAGACCCAGTACTTC
CASSLVWGIGETQYF
>TRBV4-3|TRBJ2-3|TRBD2|-
TGCGCCAGCAGCCAAATGACTAGCGGGAGCTCGGCTACGGATACGCAGTATTTT
CASSQMTSGSSATDTQYF
>TRBV7-9|TRBJ2-7|-|few
TGTGCCAGCAGCCCGGGACGCAGGGAGCAGTACTTC
CASSPGRREQYF
>TRBV4-1|TRBJ1-1|-|few
TGCGCCAGCAGCCAAGAATGGGGTGTAGACACTGAAGCTTTCTTT
CASSQEWGVDTEAFF
>TRBV9|TRBJ2-3|TRBD1|-
TGTGCCAGCAGCTGGGGACAGATCGGGACAGGTTGGGGGGGCACAGATACGCAGTATTTT
CASSWGQIGTGWGGTDTQYF
>TRBV29-1|TRBJ2-3|-|many
TGCAGCGTTGTAGCCCGTGGGACAAGGGGTACGCAGTATTTT
CSVVARGTRGTQYF
>TRBV15|TRBJ1-1|TRBD1|-
TGTGCCACCACCGGGACAGGGAGGGCTGAAGCTTTCTTT
CATTGTGRAEAFF
>TRBV7-6|TRBJ2-1|TRBD2|few
TGTGCCAGCAGCTCCGAAGCGGGAGTTCTCAACTCCTACAATGAGCAGTTCTTC
CASSSEAGVLNSYNEQFF
>TRBV7-9|TRBJ1-2|-|-
TGTGCCAGCAGCTTAGCAATTAGGGATGGCTACACCTTC
CASSLAIRDGYTF
>TRBV11-2|TRBJ2-7|TRBD2|few
TGTGCCAGCAGGGGATTTACACTCCCTAGCGGTCCTTACGAGCAGTACTTC
CASRGFTLPSGPYEQYF
>TRBV5-1|TRBJ2-3|TRBD2|few
TGCGCCAGCTCGGGTCGGGGGGGATCCCCTACGCAGTATTTT
CASSGRGGSPTQYF
>TRBV15|TRBJ1-2|-|many
TGTGCCACCAGCAGAGAAACCGGAAGCTATGGCTACACCTTC
CATSRETGSYGYTF